The 8 T cell receptor beta chains below all came from one sample that was sequenced in a study of T cell changes during pregnancy in multiple sclerosis (dated by TCRdb to the late 2010s). The library was generated by the immunoSEQ multiplex PCR assay. The table was pulled from immuneACCESS by TCRdb, which kept in-frame rearrangements only. Such tables lose some clones; where checked, under half of the loss comes from unresolved V genes, and the rest has no known cause. The sample records about 70,000 clones, roughly nine tenths of which are singletons. The top ten clonotypes cover roughly 1.2% of the sample. The specimen comprised peripheral blood, sampled in the third trimester of pregnancy. These TCRs come from a female donor with multiple sclerosis, enrolled in a pregnancy study.

The chain employs TRBV10-1 and TRBJ2-7; the match to TRBD2 covers 13 bases. The J segment lost 3 bases and the V segment lost 3 bases, leaving 2 bases of the junction unmatched. The CDR3 covers 15 residues. Germline V gives CDR1 WNHNN, CDR2 SYGVQD (reference sequence). The CDR3 DNA is TGCGCCAGCAGTGAAGGACTAGCGGGAGTCTACGAGCAGTACTTC. Amino acids: CASSEGLAGVYEQYF.

The V call is TRBV4-2, the J call TRBJ2-7; tentatively, D is TRBD1 (6 bases). V was shortened by 2 bases and J by 6 bases, with 14 bases between the two germline ends. The germline CDR1 and CDR2 sequences are LGHNA and YNFKEQ. The CDR3 contains 14 residues. This CDR3 is CASSQRALGGEQYF. DNA for the CDR3: TGTGCCAGCAGCCAAAGGGCCCTAGGGGGCGAGCAGTACTTC.

This chain joins TRBV10-3 and TRBJ2-1; possibly TRBD2 for D (5 bases). The germline CDR1 and CDR2 sequences are ENHRY and SYGVKD. This CDR3 has 13 amino acids. V lost 10 bases to trimming and J lost 3 bases, with 13 bases between them. The CDR3 DNA follows: TGTGCCACCACCTCCGGGATCTACAATGAGCAGTTCTTC. Translation gives CATTSGIYNEQFF.

This chain joins TRBV30 and TRBJ2-1; possible D gene TRBD2, 5 bases. The CDR3 length is 13 residues. Germline V CDR1 and CDR2: GTSNPN, SVGIG (reference sequence). V lost 2 bases and J 9 bases, leaving 14 bases between the germline ends. CDR3 residues: CAWSKSGSTEQFF. The CDR3 DNA sequence: TGTGCCTGGAGTAAGTCGGGAAGTACTGAGCAGTTCTTC.

This chain joins TRBV6-5 and TRBJ1-5; D possibly corresponds to TRBD1 (5 bases). Trimming removed 2 bases from V and 1 base from J, with 9 bases in between. This CDR3 spans 15 amino acids. CDR1 is MNHEY and CDR2 is SVGAGI in the germline V gene. CDR3 nucleotides: TGTGCCAGCAGTTACGACGGGGGGAGCAATCAGCCCCAGCATTTT. Amino acid sequence: CASSYDGGSNQPQHF.

The V and J genes are TRBV7-2 and TRBJ2-3; TRBD1 agrees at 7 bases. Trimming removed 7 bases from V and 2 bases from J; junction bases left unmatched: 9. Germline CDR1 SGHTA, CDR2 FQGNSA. The CDR3 sequence is 15 residues long. CDR3 protein: CASTQGGYNTDTQYF. CDR3 sequence (DNA): TGTGCCAGCACCCAAGGGGGCTATAACACAGATACGCAGTATTTT. The variable domain in full, with the rest retrieved from reference TRBV7-2 and TRBJ2-3, is GAGVSQSPSNKVTEKGKDVELRCDPISGHTALYWYRQSLGQGLEFLIYFQGNSAPDKSGLPSDRFSAERTGGSVSTLTIQRTQQEDSAVYLCASTQGGYNTDTQYFGPGTRLTVL.

In this sample, this clone turned up once. V usage is TRBV7-2 and J usage is TRBJ2-7, with TRBD2 matching over 11 bases. The junction had 2 bases not matched to a gene; V was cut back by 5 bases and J by 2 bases. Germline CDR1 SGHTA, CDR2 FQGNSA. This CDR3 comprises 14 residues. The CDR3 spells CASSKGLAAYEQYF. The DNA of the CDR3 is TGTGCCAGCAGCAAGGGACTAGCGGCCTACGAGCAGTACTTC. The full variable domain, in which reference TRBV7-2 and TRBJ2-7 provide the parts outside the CDR3, is GAGVSQSPSNKVTEKGKDVELRCDPISGHTALYWYRQSLGQGLEFLIYFQGNSAPDKSGLPSDRFSAERTGGSVSTLTIQRTQQEDSAVYLCASSKGLAAYEQYFGPGTRLTVT.

This clone was recorded once. At one end, the junction sequence differs from germline, possibly due to a read error. This chain uses TRBV6-1 with TRBJ2-1; D not resolved. The CDR3 extends over 12 amino acids. Germline values: CDR1 MNHNS, CDR2 SASEGT. CDR3 loop: CASSARLNVQFF. CDR3 sequence (DNA): TGTGCCAGCAGTGCCCGACTGAATGTGCAGTTCTTC.